Listed below are T cell receptor beta chains from one sample, sequenced in a study of vaccination effects on CD4 cells after COVID-19. Their cognate antigens are unknown. Libraries were prepared by immunoSEQ multiplex PCR; TCRdb keeps only in-frame clonotypes and omits some of them. The sample consists of about 79,000 clones, around 76% of them appearing once. The material was CD4+ T cells from PBMCs cultured with HCoV-229E spike peptides, obtained before COVID-19 vaccination. Receptors were obtained from a human donor who received a COVID-19 vaccine. The CDR3 runs from the conserved cysteine through the conserved F or W. Each record gives: J gene, clone size, D gene, V gene, CDR3 protein, CDR3 DNA. A D gene is named only where the DNA matches it firmly. Expanded clones get a size class; other rows say once, few or many, or leave the size out.

J: TRBJ2-5; size: -; D: -; V: TRBV24-1; CDR3: CATSDPGPLYQETQYF; DNA: TGTGCCACCAGTGATCCGGGTCCATTATACCAAGAGACCCAGTACTTC
J: TRBJ2-3; size: -; D: TRBD1; V: TRBV4-1; CDR3: CASSQEVTGGTDTQYF; DNA: TGCGCCAGCAGCCAAGAAGTGACAGGGGGCACAGATACGCAGTATTTT
J: TRBJ1-1; size: -; D: -; V: TRBV6-5; CDR3: CASRVLGNTEAFF; DNA: TGTGCCAGCAGGGTACTGGGAAACACTGAAGCTTTCTTT
J: TRBJ2-3; size: few; D: -; V: TRBV24-1; CDR3: CATSDYDTDTQYF; DNA: TGTGCCACCAGTGATTACGATACTGATACGCAGTATTTT
J: TRBJ2-3; size: -; D: -; V: TRBV3-1/TRBV3-2; CDR3: CASSQGGDTQYF; DNA: TGTGCCAGCAGCCAAGGTGGAGATACGCAGTATTTT
J: TRBJ2-3; size: -; D: TRBD1; V: TRBV9; CDR3: CASSVIGTGVTDTQYF; DNA: TGTGCCAGCAGCGTGATCGGGACAGGGGTGACAGATACGCAGTATTTT
J: TRBJ2-4; size: -; D: -; V: TRBV5-6; CDR3: CASSSQGTKNIQYF; DNA: TGTGCCAGCAGCTCACAGGGAACCAAAAACATTCAGTACTTC
J: TRBJ2-2; size: -; D: -; V: TRBV6-6; CDR3: CASSTGLLTGELFF; DNA: TGTGCCAGCTCCACGGGGCTCCTTACCGGGGAGCTGTTTTTT
J: TRBJ2-1; size: -; D: -; V: TRBV19; CDR3: CASSWDGSNNEQFF; DNA: TGTGCCAGTAGTTGGGACGGTTCTAACAATGAGCAGTTCTTC
J: TRBJ1-3; size: few; D: TRBD1; V: TRBV9; CDR3: CASSHQTGNGNTIYF; DNA: TGTGCCAGCAGCCATCAGACAGGGAATGGAAACACCATATATTTT
J: TRBJ1-2; size: -; D: -; V: TRBV7-2; CDR3: CASSLKGLGGYTF; DNA: TGTGCCAGCAGCTTAAAAGGGTTGGGGGGCTACACCTTC
J: TRBJ1-5; size: -; D: -; V: TRBV28; CDR3: CASSLARYSNQPQHF; DNA: TGTGCCAGCAGTTTAGCCAGGTATAGCAATCAGCCCCAGCATTTT
J: TRBJ2-3; size: -; D: -; V: TRBV11-2; CDR3: CASSSAEGTQYF; DNA: TGTGCCAGCAGCTCCGCGGAGGGTACGCAGTATTTT
J: TRBJ1-2; size: few; D: -; V: TRBV5-1; CDR3: CASSHGDGGGYTF; DNA: TGCGCCAGCAGCCACGGGGATGGGGGCGGCTACACCTTC
J: TRBJ2-1; size: -; D: -; V: TRBV7-6; CDR3: CASSRRSRGPEYNEQFF; DNA: TGTGCCAGCAGCCGAAGATCGCGGGGGCCCGAATACAATGAGCAGTTCTTC
J: TRBJ1-3; size: -; D: -; V: TRBV3-1/TRBV3-2; CDR3: CASSQVLWTAGNTIYF; DNA: TGTGCCAGCAGCCAAGTTTTATGGACAGCCGGAAACACCATATATTTT
J: TRBJ2-5; size: -; D: TRBD1; V: TRBV20-1; CDR3: CSASTRGLKETQYF; DNA: TGCAGTGCTAGTACCAGGGGGCTGAAAGAGACCCAGTACTTC
J: TRBJ2-5; size: -; D: TRBD1; V: TRBV5-4; CDR3: CASSSGGRETQYF; DNA: TGTGCCAGCAGTTCAGGGGGTCGCGAGACCCAGTACTTC
J: TRBJ1-1; size: -; D: -; V: TRBV27; CDR3: CASSFLRGLNTEAFF; DNA: TGTGCCAGCAGTTTTTTAAGGGGACTGAACACTGAAGCTTTCTTT
J: TRBJ1-2; size: -; D: -; V: TRBV6-5; CDR3: CASGPGGRGYGYTF; DNA: TGTGCCAGCGGCCCTGGGGGGCGCGGCTATGGCTACACCTTC
J: TRBJ1-4; size: -; D: -; V: TRBV28; CDR3: CASSSSGSTNEKLFF; DNA: TGTGCCAGCAGTTCCTCAGGATCGACTAATGAAAAACTGTTTTTT
J: TRBJ1-5; size: -; D: -; V: TRBV19; CDR3: CASSPEGSNQPQHF; DNA: TGTGCCAGTAGTCCGGAGGGTAGCAATCAGCCCCAGCATTTT
J: TRBJ2-2; size: -; D: TRBD2; V: TRBV7-3; CDR3: CASSKGLAGGPRTGELFF; DNA: TGTGCCAGCAGCAAGGGACTAGCGGGGGGGCCGCGGACCGGGGAGCTGTTTTTT
J: TRBJ2-6; size: -; D: -; V: TRBV5-1; CDR3: CASSEQGPGANVLTF; DNA: TGCGCCAGCAGCGAACAGGGCCCGGGGGCCAACGTCCTGACTTTC
J: TRBJ2-2; size: -; D: -; V: TRBV7-6; CDR3: CASSRTATGELFF; DNA: TGTGCCAGCAGCAGGACAGCCACCGGGGAGCTGTTTTTT
J: TRBJ1-6; size: -; D: -; V: TRBV30; CDR3: CAWSGQPGSPLHF; DNA: TGTGCCTGGTCGGGCCAGCCGGGGTCACCCCTCCACTTT
J: TRBJ2-5; size: -; D: -; V: TRBV6-5; CDR3: CASNQFRDYQETQYF; DNA: TGTGCCAGCAACCAATTCCGGGACTACCAAGAGACCCAGTACTTC
J: TRBJ1-2; size: once; D: TRBD1; V: TRBV7-2; CDR3: CASSPRRGDLYGYTF; DNA: TGTGCCAGCAGCCCGCGCAGGGGGGACCTCTACGGCTACACCTTC
J: TRBJ2-1; size: -; D: -; V: TRBV7-3; CDR3: CASSSRQDPPGDEQFF; DNA: TGTGCCAGCAGCTCAAGACAGGACCCCCCGGGGGATGAGCAGTTCTTC
J: TRBJ2-3; size: -; D: TRBD1; V: TRBV5-1; CDR3: CASSSALAGQGTDTQYF; DNA: TGCGCCAGCAGTTCGGCCCTGGCCGGACAGGGTACAGATACGCAGTATTTT
J: TRBJ2-1; size: -; D: -; V: TRBV7-8; CDR3: CASSLAGGNEQFF; DNA: TGTGCCAGCAGCTTAGCGGGGGGTAATGAGCAGTTCTTC
J: TRBJ1-1; size: -; D: -; V: TRBV6-5; CDR3: CASKTTGTEAFF; DNA: TGTGCCAGCAAGACGACGGGCACTGAAGCTTTCTTT
J: TRBJ1-1; size: -; D: TRBD1; V: TRBV27; CDR3: CASSSRTGITEAFF; DNA: TGTGCCAGCAGTTCCAGGACAGGGATCACTGAAGCTTTCTTT
J: TRBJ2-3; size: -; D: TRBD2; V: TRBV24-1; CDR3: CATSDQAGARPDTQYF; DNA: TGTGCCACCAGTGACCAAGCGGGGGCCCGCCCGGATACGCAGTATTTT
J: TRBJ1-1; size: -; D: TRBD1; V: TRBV30; CDR3: CAWSFQGATAFF; DNA: TGTGCCTGGAGTTTCCAGGGGGCTACAGCTTTCTTT
J: TRBJ1-1; size: -; D: TRBD1; V: TRBV10-2; CDR3: CASSVLTGTQGGEAFF; DNA: TGCGCCAGCAGTGTCCTCACCGGGACCCAGGGGGGTGAAGCTTTCTTT
J: TRBJ1-2; size: few; D: -; V: TRBV4-1; CDR3: CASSQDLGGNYGYTF; DNA: TGCGCCAGCAGCCAAGATCTCGGGGGAAACTATGGCTACACCTTC
J: TRBJ2-2; size: once; D: -; V: TRBV6-2/TRBV6-3; CDR3: CASSYSKGIGTGELFF; DNA: TGTGCCAGCAGTTACTCGAAAGGGATTGGGACCGGGGAGCTGTTTTTT
J: TRBJ1-1; size: -; D: -; V: TRBV18; CDR3: CASSQLDTEAFF; DNA: TGTGCCAGCTCCCAACTGGATACTGAAGCTTTCTTT
J: TRBJ2-5; size: -; D: -; V: TRBV24-1; CDR3: CATSLGETQYF; DNA: TGTGCCACCAGTCTCGGAGAGACCCAGTACTTC